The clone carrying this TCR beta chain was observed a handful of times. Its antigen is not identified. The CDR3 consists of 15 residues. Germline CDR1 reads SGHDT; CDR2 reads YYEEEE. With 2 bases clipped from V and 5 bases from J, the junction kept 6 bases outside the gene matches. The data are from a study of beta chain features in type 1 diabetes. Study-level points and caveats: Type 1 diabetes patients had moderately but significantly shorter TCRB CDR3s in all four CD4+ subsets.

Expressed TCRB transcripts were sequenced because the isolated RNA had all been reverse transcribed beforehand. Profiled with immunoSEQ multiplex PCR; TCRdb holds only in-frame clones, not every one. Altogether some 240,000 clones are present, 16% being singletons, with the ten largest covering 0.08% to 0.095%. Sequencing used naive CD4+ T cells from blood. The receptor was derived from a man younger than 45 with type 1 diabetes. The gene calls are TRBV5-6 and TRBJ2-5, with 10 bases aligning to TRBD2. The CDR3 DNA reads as TGTGCCAGCAGCTTCAGCGGGAGGGCTAAGGAGACCCAGTACTTC. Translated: CASSFSGRAKETQYF.